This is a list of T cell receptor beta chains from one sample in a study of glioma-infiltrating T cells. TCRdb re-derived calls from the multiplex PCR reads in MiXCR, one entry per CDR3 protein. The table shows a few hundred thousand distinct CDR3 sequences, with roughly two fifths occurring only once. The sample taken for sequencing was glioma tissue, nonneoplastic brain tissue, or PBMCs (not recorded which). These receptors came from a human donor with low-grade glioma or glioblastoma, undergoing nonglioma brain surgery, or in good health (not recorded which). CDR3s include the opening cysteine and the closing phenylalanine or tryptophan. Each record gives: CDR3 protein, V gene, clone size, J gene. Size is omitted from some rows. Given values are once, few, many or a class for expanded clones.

CDR3: CSDRQMNTEAFF; V: TRBV29-1; size: -; J: TRBJ1-1
CDR3: CASSLGKTGYNEQFF; V: TRBV27; size: many; J: TRBJ2-1
CDR3: CASSLAGLAEDEQYF; V: TRBV5-4; size: -; J: TRBJ2-7
CDR3: CASSYRMGGSSGNEQFF; V: TRBV6-2/TRBV6-3; size: -; J: TRBJ2-1
CDR3: CASSLGYRGRDTQYF; V: TRBV5-4; size: -; J: TRBJ2-3
CDR3: CSADGGRYNNEQFF; V: TRBV20-1; size: few; J: TRBJ2-1
CDR3: CASSSWGESDTQYF; V: TRBV28; size: -; J: TRBJ2-3
CDR3: CASSVSAVTYEQYF; V: TRBV28; size: -; J: TRBJ2-7
CDR3: CAISESLAQGGKLFF; V: TRBV10-3; size: -; J: TRBJ1-4
CDR3: CSARDFGGWDTEAFF; V: TRBV20-1; size: -; J: TRBJ1-1
CDR3: CANLDRNTGELFF; V: TRBV6-1; size: -; J: TRBJ2-2
CDR3: CSARETTGGKIYEQFF; V: TRBV20-1; size: -; J: TRBJ2-1
CDR3: CASSQDFPDVAYEQYF; V: TRBV4-3; size: -; J: TRBJ2-7
CDR3: CASSQIAGEIYNEQFF; V: TRBV4-2; size: -; J: TRBJ2-1
CDR3: CATSSGQKTGELFF; V: TRBV10-3; size: few; J: TRBJ2-2
CDR3: CASSSQREAYEQYF; V: TRBV6-2/TRBV6-3; size: -; J: TRBJ2-7